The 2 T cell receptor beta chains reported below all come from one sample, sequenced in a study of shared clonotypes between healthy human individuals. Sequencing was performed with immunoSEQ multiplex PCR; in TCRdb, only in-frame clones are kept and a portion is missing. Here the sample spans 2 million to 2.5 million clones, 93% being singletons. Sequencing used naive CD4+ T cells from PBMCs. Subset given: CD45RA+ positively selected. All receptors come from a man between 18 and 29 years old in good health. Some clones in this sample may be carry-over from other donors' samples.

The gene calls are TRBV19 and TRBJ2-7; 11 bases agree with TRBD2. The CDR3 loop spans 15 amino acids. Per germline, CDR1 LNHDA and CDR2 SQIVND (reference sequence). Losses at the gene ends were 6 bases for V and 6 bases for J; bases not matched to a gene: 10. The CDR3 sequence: CASRANLAGGTEQYF. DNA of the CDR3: TGTGCCAGTAGGGCCAATCTAGCGGGAGGTACCGAGCAGTACTTC. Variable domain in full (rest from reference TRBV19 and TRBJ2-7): DGGITQSPKYLFRKEGQNVTLSCEQNLNHDAMYWYRQDPGQGLRLIYYSQIVNDFQKGDIAEGYSVSREKKESFPLTVTSAQKNPTAFYLCASRANLAGGTEQYFGPGTRLTVT.

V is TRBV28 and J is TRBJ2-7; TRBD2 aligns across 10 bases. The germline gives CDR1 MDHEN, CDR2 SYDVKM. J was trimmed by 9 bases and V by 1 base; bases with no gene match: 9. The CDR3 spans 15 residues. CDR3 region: CASSLLTSGGAWQYF. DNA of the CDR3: TGTGCCAGCAGTTTATTGACGAGCGGGGGGGCATGGCAGTACTTC.